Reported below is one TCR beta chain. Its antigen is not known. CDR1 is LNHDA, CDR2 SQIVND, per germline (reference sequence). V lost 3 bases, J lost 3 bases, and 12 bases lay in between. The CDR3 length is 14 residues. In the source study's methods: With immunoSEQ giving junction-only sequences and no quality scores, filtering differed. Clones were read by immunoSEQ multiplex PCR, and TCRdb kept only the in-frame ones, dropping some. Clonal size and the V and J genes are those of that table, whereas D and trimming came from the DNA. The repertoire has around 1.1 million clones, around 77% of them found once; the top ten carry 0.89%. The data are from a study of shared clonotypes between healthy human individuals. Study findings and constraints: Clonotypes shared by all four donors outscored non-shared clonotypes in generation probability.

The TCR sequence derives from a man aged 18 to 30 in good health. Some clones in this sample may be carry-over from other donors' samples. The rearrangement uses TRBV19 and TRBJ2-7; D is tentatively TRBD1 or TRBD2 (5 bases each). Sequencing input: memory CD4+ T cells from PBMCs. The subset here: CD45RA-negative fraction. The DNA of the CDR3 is TGTGCCAGTAGTATCGGGACGGGGAACTACGAGCAGTACTTC. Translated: CASSIGTGNYEQYF.